The present TCR beta chain was sequenced within a study of cytomegalovirus exposure and HLA in healthy donors. Broader study findings: Researchers counted 164 TCR beta chains as cytomegalovirus-associated. First-cohort TCR clusters tended to co-occur in the approximately 130 validation repertoires, a later analysis found.

Produced via immunoSEQ multiplex PCR; TCRdb's table is partial and in-frame only. The table includes some 90,000 clones, roughly 90% detected once. The donors formed part of the approximately 130-subject validation cohort, distinct from the roughly 630-subject first cohort. The germline V gene encodes CDR1 SEHNR and CDR2 FQNEAQ (reference sequence). The V and J ends lost 1 base and 0 bases respectively, with 7 bases between them. The CDR3 totals 15 residues. The sample holds a few counts of this clone. Its antigen is not known. The specimen sequenced was PBMCs. This sequence originates from a man between 18 and 35 years old in good health and CMV-seropositive. The chain links TRBV7-9 to TRBJ1-3, with D unclear. Here the CDR3 DNA reads TGTGCCAGCAGCTTAGGACAACCCTCTGGAAACACCATATATTTT. Amino acid sequence: CASSLGQPSGNTIYF.